The 6 T cell receptor beta chains below all came from one sample that was sequenced in a study of PD-1 blockade in classical Hodgkin lymphoma (dated by TCRdb to the early 2020s). The sample's time point label, decoded: cycle 1 day 1 (C1D1), immediately before nivolumab initiation. All trial patients had relapsed after autologous stem cell transplantation, with cohorts A, B and C differing in prior brentuximab vedotin exposure. Libraries were made using the immunoSEQ multiplex PCR assay. Not all clones reach the TCRdb copy of this immuneACCESS table, which keeps in-frame sequences only. Checked studies attribute under half of the gap to unresolved V genes and leave the rest unexplained. The sample data list 40,000 to 50,000 clones, and more than 70% of these were observed just once. Under 15% of the sample is in the top ten clones. The material was peripheral blood mononuclear cells (PBMCs), obtained at baseline. The receptors were sampled from a human donor with classical Hodgkin lymphoma.

The J gene is TRBJ1-1, the V gene TRBV10-3; 12 bases agree with TRBD1. The CDR3 spans 14 residues. J gave up 11 bases and V 1 base, and 5 bases lay outside the gene matches. CDR1 and CDR2 from the germline V gene are ENHRY and SYGVKD. In nucleotides, the CDR3 is TGTGCCATCAGTGAGTGGGACAGGGGGCTTCAGGCTTTCTTT. Encoded protein: CAISEWDRGLQAFF.

The chain is built from TRBV15 and TRBJ2-7; the D gene is possibly TRBD2 (6 bases). The germline V gene has CDR1 LNHNV and CDR2 YYDKDF (reference sequence). V lost 0 bases to trimming and J lost 4 bases, with 19 bases between them. The CDR3 contains 17 residues. The CDR3 sequence: CATSRDRLGWRGYEQYF. CDR3 DNA sequence: TGTGCCACCAGCAGAGATCGTCTAGGGTGGAGGGGATACGAGCAGTACTTC.

The chain links TRBV5-1 to TRBJ2-7; TRBD2 might be the D (6 bases). Germline loops: CDR1 SGHRS, CDR2 YFSETQ. The V end was cut by 4 bases, the J end by 6 bases, with 14 bases between. This CDR3 is built from 13 residues. The CDR3 DNA reads as TGCGCCAGCAGCCTGGCGGCGACTAGCGAGCAGTACTTC. This codes for CASSLAATSEQYF.

This clone was seen once. The chain is built from TRBV19 and TRBJ1-2, with TRBD1 identical over 7 bases. The CDR3 is 15 amino acids. The germline V gene has CDR1 LNHDA and CDR2 SQIVND (reference sequence). The V and J ends lost 5 bases and 2 bases, in that order; junction bases with no gene match: 8. CDR3 region: CASSVQGLLNYGYTF. CDR3 coding DNA: TGTGCCAGTAGTGTACAGGGGCTGTTGAACTATGGCTACACCTTC.

J is TRBJ1-2 and V is TRBV20-1; no clear D. CDR3 length equals 11 residues. Germline CDR1 DFQATT, CDR2 SNEGSKA (reference sequence). V shed 4 bases and J shed 8 bases, with 11 bases lying between them. DNA for the CDR3: TGCAGTGCTATAGGGCAAGACGGCTACACCTTC. It specifies CSAIGQDGYTF.

The V and J genes are TRBV6-5 and TRBJ1-3; D is ambiguous. Per germline, CDR1 MNHEY and CDR2 SVGAGI. Trimming stripped 0 bases from V and 3 bases from J, with 9 bases between. This CDR3 region has 15 residues. CDR3 protein: CASSYSELVGNTIYF. The CDR3 DNA reads as TGTGCCAGCAGTTACTCCGAGCTTGTTGGAAACACCATATATTTT.